The table lists the clone carrying this TCR beta chain with many counts. This sample is part of a study of T cells after yellow fever vaccination. The CDR3 length is 15 residues. Germline V CDR1 and CDR2: MNHNY, SVGAGI (reference sequence). Trimming took 3 bases from V and 6 from J, leaving 14 bases between them. TCRdb reanalysed the 5' RACE reads using MiXCR and keeps one entry per CDR3 protein. Seen here are some 150,000 distinct CDR3 sequences, 9.3% observed once, and the top ten hold approximately 35%. This TCR was recovered from a man between 18 and 29 years old who received the YFV17D yellow fever vaccine. The chain combines TRBV6-6 with TRBJ1-4; D is perhaps TRBD1 (5 bases). This sample comprised CD8+ T cells sorted from PBMCs, obtained 45 days after the yellow fever booster vaccination. The CDR3 region is CASSYGAQAHEKLFF. The CDR3 DNA sequence: TGTGCCAGCAGTTATGGGGCGCAGGCTCATGAAAAACTGTTTTTT.